The clone carrying this TCR beta chain was seen more than once but under ten times. The antigen is not known. Assay execution took place at the deep level. Assay: immunoSEQ multiplex PCR; the TCRdb copy retains only in-frame clones and omits some. The repertoire has 100,000 to 120,000 clones, under 70% of them found once; the top ten carry approximately 25%. The entry originates in a study of shared clonotypes between healthy human individuals. Findings and caveats of the study: With few donors, the genetic and exposure-history diversity represented was limited. Clonotype sharing across a few donors was observed for 4% to 6.5% of naive CD4 clonotypes. Naive subsets generally had larger estimated richness than memory subsets.

Trimming pared 5 bases from V and 4 bases from J, leaving 12 bases between. CDR1 LNHNV and CDR2 YYDKDF come from the germline V gene (reference sequence). This CDR3 has 14 amino acids. The sequencing input was memory CD8+ T cells sorted from blood. Noted subset: CD45RO+ cells pooled with CCR7-negative TemRA cells. The receptor comes from a woman in her 30s in good health. This chain connects TRBV15 to TRBJ1-5; D remains unclear. The CDR3 coding sequence is TGTGCCACCAGCGAGGGTAGGGAGAATCAGCCCCAGCATTTT. This encodes CATSEGRENQPQHF.